This T cell receptor beta chain was retrieved from a study of blood T cells in healthy people across ages. Study-level findings and limits: There were more naive CD4+ cells and higher diversity in long-lived donors than in aged donors. Correlation between TCR beta diversity and naive T cell percentage was strong.

Only one count was recorded for this clonotype. What it recognizes is unknown. A second PCR, run for roughly 7 to 11 cycles, used a sample-barcoded 5' primer plus a J-beta primer mix. The study obtained at least 2.5 million CDR3-containing paired-end reads from every sample. TCRdb used MiXCR to reprocess the 5' RACE reads, holding one entry per CDR3 protein. The sample consists of just over 1 million distinct CDR3 sequences, around 43% of them appearing once. The CDR3 contains 14 residues. V shed 4 bases and J shed 2 bases, with 11 bases lying between them. From germline, CDR1 is SNHLY and CDR2 FYNNEI.

This receptor was taken from a woman in her sixties or seventies in good health. The chain carries TRBV2 and TRBJ2-5; D is uncertain. The sample taken for sequencing was blood. Written as DNA, the CDR3 is TGTGCCAGCAGTGCCGGGCTAGGGCAAGAGACCCAGTACTTC. Its protein product is CASSAGLGQETQYF.